This T cell receptor (beta chain) was recorded in a study of response to subunit inactivated influenza vaccine. The CDR3 sequence is 14 residues long. From germline, CDR1 is MRHNA and CDR2 SNTAGT. The J segment lost 3 bases and the V segment lost 5 bases, leaving 2 bases of the junction unmatched. TCRdb reprocessed the RT-PCR reads with MiXCR, giving one entry per CDR3 protein. Among 600,000 to 850,000 distinct CDR3 sequences listed, 14% were seen once. This rearrangement joins TRBV6-4 to TRBJ2-1; 9 nucleotides line up with TRBD2. The clonotype was recovered from a man aged 45 to 65 who received an inactivated influenza vaccine. The sequences come from PBMCs from blood, collected roughly 2 weeks before vaccination. CDR3 nucleotides: TGTGCCAGCAGTCTAGCGGGGAACTACAATGAGCAGTTCTTC. Translated, it gives CASSLAGNYNEQFF.